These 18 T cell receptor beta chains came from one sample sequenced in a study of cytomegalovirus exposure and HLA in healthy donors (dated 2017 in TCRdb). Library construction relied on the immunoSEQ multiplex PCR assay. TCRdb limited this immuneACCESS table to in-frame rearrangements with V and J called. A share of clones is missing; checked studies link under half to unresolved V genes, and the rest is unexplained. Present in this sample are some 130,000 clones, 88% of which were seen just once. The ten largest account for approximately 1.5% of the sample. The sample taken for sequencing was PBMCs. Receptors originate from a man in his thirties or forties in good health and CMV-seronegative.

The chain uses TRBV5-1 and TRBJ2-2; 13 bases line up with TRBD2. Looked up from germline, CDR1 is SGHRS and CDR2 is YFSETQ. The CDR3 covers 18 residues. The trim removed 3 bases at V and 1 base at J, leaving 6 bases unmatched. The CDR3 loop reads CASSSRTSGRGNTGELFF. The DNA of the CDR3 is TGCGCCAGCAGCTCCCGGACTAGCGGGAGAGGGAACACCGGGGAGCTGTTTTTT.

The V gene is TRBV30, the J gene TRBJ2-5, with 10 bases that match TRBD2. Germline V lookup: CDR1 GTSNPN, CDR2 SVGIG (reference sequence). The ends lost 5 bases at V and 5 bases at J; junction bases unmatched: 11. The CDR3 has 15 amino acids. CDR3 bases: TGTGCCTGGGGCCGGGGGACTAGCGACTTTGAGACCCAGTACTTC. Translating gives CAWGRGTSDFETQYF.

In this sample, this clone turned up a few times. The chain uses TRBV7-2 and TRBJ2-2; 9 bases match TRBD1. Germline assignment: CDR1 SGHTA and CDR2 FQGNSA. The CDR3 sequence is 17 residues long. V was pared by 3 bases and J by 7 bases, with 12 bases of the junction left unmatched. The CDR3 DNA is TGTGCCAGCAGCTTGTCTCGGGACAGGGTCTATATCGGGGAGCTGTTTTTT. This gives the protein CASSLSRDRVYIGELFF. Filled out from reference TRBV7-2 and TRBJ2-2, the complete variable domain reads GAGVSQSPSNKVTEKGKDVELRCDPISGHTALYWYRQSLGQGLEFLIYFQGNSAPDKSGLPSDRFSAERTGGSVSTLTIQRTQQEDSAVYLCASSLSRDRVYIGELFFGEGSRLTVL.

CDR3 DNA sequence: TGCGCCAGCAGCCTGACTAGCGGCTACGAGCAGTACTTC. The encoded protein is CASSLTSGYEQYF. This chain joins TRBV5-1 and TRBJ2-7; 9 positions agree with TRBD2. The CDR3 spans 13 residues. Germline loops: CDR1 SGHRS, CDR2 YFSETQ. The V segment lost 4 bases and the J segment 3 bases; nucleotides outside the gene matches: 2. Filled out from reference TRBV5-1 and TRBJ2-7, the complete variable domain reads KAGVTQTPRYLIKTRGQQVTLSCSPISGHRSVSWYQQTPGQGLQFLFEYFSETQRNKGNFPGRFSGRQFSNSRSEMNVSTLELGDSALYLCASSLTSGYEQYFGPGTRLTVT.

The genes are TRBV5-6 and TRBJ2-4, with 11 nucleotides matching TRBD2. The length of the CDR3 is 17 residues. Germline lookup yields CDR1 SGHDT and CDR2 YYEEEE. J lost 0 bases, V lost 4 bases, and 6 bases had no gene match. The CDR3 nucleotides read TGTGCCAGCAGCCCGATGGGACTAGCGGTAGCCAAAAACATTCAGTACTTC. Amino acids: CASSPMGLAVAKNIQYF.

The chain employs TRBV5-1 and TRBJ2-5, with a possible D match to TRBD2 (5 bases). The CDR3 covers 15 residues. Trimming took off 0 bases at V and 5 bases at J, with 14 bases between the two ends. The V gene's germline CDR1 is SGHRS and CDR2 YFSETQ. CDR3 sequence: CASSLAPGSGETQYF. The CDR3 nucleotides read TGCGCCAGCAGCTTGGCCCCAGGAAGCGGTGAGACCCAGTACTTC. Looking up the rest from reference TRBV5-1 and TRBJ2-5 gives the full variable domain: KAGVTQTPRYLIKTRGQQVTLSCSPISGHRSVSWYQQTPGQGLQFLFEYFSETQRNKGNFPGRFSGRQFSNSRSEMNVSTLELGDSALYLCASSLAPGSGETQYFGPGTRLLVL.

The CDR3 nucleotides are TGTGCCATCTCCCATCCTGACTACTACGAGCAGTACTTC. Translated: CAISHPDYYEQYF. The chain couples TRBV10-3 to TRBJ2-7; a possible D gene is TRBD2 (5 bases). Deletions cut 8 bases from V and 3 bases from J, with 14 bases between. Germline CDR1 and CDR2: ENHRY and SYGVKD. The CDR3 sequence is 13 residues long.

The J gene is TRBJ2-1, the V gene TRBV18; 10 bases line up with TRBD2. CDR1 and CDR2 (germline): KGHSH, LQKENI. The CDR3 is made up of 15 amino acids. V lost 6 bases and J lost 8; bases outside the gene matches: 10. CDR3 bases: TGTGCCAGCTCTAGATCTAGCGGGAGTTTGGATGAGCAGTTCTTC. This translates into CASSRSSGSLDEQFF.

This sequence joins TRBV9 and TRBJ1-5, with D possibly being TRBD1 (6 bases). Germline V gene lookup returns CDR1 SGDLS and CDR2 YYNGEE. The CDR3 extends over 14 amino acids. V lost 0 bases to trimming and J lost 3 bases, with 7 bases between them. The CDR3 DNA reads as TGTGCCAGCAGCGTAGAGGGGGTCAATCAGCCCCAGCATTTT. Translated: CASSVEGVNQPQHF.

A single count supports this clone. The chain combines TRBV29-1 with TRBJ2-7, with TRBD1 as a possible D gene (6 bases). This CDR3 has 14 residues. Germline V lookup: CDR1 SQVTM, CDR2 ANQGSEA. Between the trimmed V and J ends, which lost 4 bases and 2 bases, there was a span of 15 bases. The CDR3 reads CSVVPGQPPYEQYF. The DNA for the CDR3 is TGCAGCGTTGTTCCGGGACAACCGCCCTACGAGCAGTACTTC.

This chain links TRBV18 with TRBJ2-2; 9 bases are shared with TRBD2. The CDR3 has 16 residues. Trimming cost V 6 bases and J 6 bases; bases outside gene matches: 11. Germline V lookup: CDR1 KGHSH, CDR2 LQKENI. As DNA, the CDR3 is TGTGCCAGCTCGTCCCTTAGCGGGAGTCCCCCCGGGGAGCTGTTTTTT. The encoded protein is CASSSLSGSPPGELFF.

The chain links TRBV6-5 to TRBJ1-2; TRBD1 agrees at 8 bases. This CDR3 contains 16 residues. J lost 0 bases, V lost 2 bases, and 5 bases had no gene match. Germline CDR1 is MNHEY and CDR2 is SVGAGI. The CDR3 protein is CASSYELDRANYGYTF. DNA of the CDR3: TGTGCCAGCAGTTACGAACTGGACAGGGCTAACTATGGCTACACCTTC.

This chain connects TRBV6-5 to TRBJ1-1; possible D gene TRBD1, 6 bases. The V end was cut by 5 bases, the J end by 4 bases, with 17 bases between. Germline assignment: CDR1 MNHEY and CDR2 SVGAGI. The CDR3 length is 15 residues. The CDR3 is CASSGLGQGSTEAFF. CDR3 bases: TGTGCCAGCAGTGGTTTGGGGCAGGGGAGCACTGAAGCTTTCTTT.

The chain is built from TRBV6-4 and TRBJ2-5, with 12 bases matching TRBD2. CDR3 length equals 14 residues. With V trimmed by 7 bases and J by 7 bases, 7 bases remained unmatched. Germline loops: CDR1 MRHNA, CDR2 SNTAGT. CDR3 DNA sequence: TGTGCCAGCACCCTAGCGGGAGGGCCTGGGACCCAGTACTTC. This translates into CASTLAGGPGTQYF.

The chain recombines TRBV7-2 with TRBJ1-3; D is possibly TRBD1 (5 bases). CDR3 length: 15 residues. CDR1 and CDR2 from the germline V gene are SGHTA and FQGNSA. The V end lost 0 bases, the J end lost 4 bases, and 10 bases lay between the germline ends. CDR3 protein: CASSLAQRGGNTIYF. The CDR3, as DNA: TGTGCCAGCAGCTTAGCGCAACGGGGGGGAAACACCATATATTTT.

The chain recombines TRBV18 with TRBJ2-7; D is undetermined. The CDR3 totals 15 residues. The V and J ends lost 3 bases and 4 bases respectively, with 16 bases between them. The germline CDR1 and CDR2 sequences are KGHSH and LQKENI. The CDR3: CASSPSDQAGYEQYF. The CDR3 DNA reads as TGTGCCAGCTCACCCTCAGACCAGGCCGGTTACGAGCAGTACTTC.

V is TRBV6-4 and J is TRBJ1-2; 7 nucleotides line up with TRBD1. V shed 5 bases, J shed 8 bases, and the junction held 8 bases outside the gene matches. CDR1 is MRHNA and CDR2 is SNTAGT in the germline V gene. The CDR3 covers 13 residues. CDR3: CASSRDSSGGYTF. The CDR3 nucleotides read TGTGCCAGCAGTAGGGACAGCTCGGGGGGCTACACCTTC.

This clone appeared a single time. The DNA for the CDR3 is TGTGCCAGCAGTGTCGCGGGCCACACAGATACGCAGTATTTT. It translates to CASSVAGHTDTQYF. The chain couples TRBV6-1 to TRBJ2-3, with D possibly TRBD2 on 5 matching bases. The CDR3 length is 14 residues. The V gene's germline CDR1 is MNHNS and CDR2 SASEGT. Trimming removed 4 bases from V and 2 bases from J, with 10 bases in between.